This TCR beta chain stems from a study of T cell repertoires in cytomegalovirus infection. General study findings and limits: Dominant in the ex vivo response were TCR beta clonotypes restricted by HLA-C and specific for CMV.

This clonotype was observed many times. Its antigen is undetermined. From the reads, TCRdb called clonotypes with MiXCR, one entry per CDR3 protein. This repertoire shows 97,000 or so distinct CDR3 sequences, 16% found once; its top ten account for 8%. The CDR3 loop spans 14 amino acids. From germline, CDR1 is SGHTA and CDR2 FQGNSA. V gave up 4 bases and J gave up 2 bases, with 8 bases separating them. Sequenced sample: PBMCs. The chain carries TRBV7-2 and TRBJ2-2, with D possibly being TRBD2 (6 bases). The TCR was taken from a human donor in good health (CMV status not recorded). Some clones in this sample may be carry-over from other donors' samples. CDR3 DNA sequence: TGTGCCAGCAGCTGGGGGGTAAACACCGGGGAGCTGTTTTTT. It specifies CASSWGVNTGELFF.